This record concerns one T cell receptor beta chain sequence. The antigen is unknown. The sample comes from a study of identical twins. General study results and limits: Insertions were fewer in abundant cord blood beta clonotypes, whereas memory repertoires showed none of this pattern.

TCRdb redid the calling of the 5' RACE reads with MiXCR, one entry per CDR3 protein. The repertoire includes roughly 570,000 distinct CDR3 sequences, roughly 9.9% of them detected once, and around 3.2% sits in the top ten. Trimming removed 7 bases at V and 1 base at J, with 15 bases between. The CDR3 has 15 amino acids. These same records also appear under a second study, on yellow fever vaccine responses in identical twins.

Specimen: PBMCs. The clonotype originates from a woman between 18 and 29 years old in good health. This chain uses TRBV12-3 or TRBV12-4 with TRBJ2-3, with D possibly TRBD2 on 5 matching bases. CDR3 coding DNA: TGTGCCAGCACCCCGTCGGGGTTGGGCACAGATACGCAGTATTTT. As protein: CASTPSGLGTDTQYF.